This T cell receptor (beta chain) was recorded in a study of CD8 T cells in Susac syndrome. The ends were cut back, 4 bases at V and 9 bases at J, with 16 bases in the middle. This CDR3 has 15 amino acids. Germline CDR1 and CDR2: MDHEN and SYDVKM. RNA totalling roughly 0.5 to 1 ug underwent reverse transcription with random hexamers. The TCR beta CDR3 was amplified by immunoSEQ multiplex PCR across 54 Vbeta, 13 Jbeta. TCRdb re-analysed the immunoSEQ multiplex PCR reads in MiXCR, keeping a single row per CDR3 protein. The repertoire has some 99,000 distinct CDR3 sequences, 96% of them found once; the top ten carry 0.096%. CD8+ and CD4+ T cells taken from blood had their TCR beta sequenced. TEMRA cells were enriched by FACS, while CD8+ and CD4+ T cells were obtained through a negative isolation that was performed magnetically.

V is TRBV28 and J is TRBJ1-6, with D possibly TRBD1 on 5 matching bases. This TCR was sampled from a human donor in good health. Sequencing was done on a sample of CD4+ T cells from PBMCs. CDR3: CASSSLGQGVSPLHF. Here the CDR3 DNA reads TGTGCCAGCAGTTCCCTGGGGCAGGGAGTTTCACCCCTCCACTTT.